Sequencing of this TCR beta chain was carried out in a study of OX40 agonist ivuxolimab in advanced cancers. The overall study: The dose-escalation cohort was approximately 84% male, with a mean age of around 60 years, ranging about 23 to 90. Patients with prior anti-PD-1, anti-PD-L1 or anti-CTLA-4 therapy were eligible; roughly 41% had some.

Notes on the study in general: Average numbers of expanded clones were greater in CD8+ T cells than in CD4+.

The CDR3 runs 14 residues. Deletions cut 6 bases from V and 0 bases from J, with 9 bases between. CDR1 is SNHLY, CDR2 FYNNEI, per germline. Using immunoSEQ multiplex PCR, the repertoire was profiled, and TCRdb retains in-frame clones only, with some absent. The sample records approximately 58,000 clones, approximately 90% being singletons. Turning to this clone: No antigen is known for it.

The TCR originated in an adult with an advanced solid tumor such as melanoma, head and neck, liver or kidney cancer. The sequencing used CD4+ or CD8+ T cells sorted from blood, collected in a trial of the OX40 agonist ivuxolimab. The V and J genes are TRBV2 and TRBJ1-5; D gene ambiguous. The DNA for the CDR3 is TGTGCCAGCAGAAGAGGCTATAGCAATCAGCCCCAGCATTTT. This translates into CASRRGYSNQPQHF.